One and the same sample provided the 10 T cell receptor beta chains below, sequenced in a study of cytomegalovirus exposure and HLA in healthy donors. The PCR was carried out with 60 Vbeta primers and 13 Jbeta primers. The protocol was immunoSEQ multiplex PCR, while the TCRdb copy is restricted to in-frame clones and leaves out a portion. Of around 150,000 clones in the sample, 70% to 85% were seen once. Sequencing used PBMCs. All receptors come from a man aged 35-49 years in good health and CMV-seropositive.

The chain uses TRBV9 and TRBJ1-5, with D possibly TRBD1 on 6 matching bases. The CDR3 runs 15 residues. Trimming took 4 bases from V and 3 from J, leaving 14 bases between them. CDR1 is SGDLS, CDR2 YYNGEE, per germline. As DNA, the CDR3 is TGTGCCAGCAGCCCAAGGACAGCCCTCAATCAGCCCCAGCATTTT. Protein product: CASSPRTALNQPQHF.

The rearrangement joins TRBV15 to TRBJ2-5; D might be TRBD2 (6 bases). Germline CDR1 LNHNV, CDR2 YYDKDF (reference sequence). Trimming left V 3 bases short and J 1 base short, with 9 bases between. The CDR3 contains 14 residues. CDR3 bases: TGTGCCACCAGCAGGGGGGGACCCCAAGAGACCCAGTACTTC. This codes for CATSRGGPQETQYF.

The J gene is TRBJ2-7, the V gene TRBV5-6, with a tentative D call TRBD1 (7 bases). The CDR3 is made up of 16 amino acids. Germline V CDR1 and CDR2: SGHDT, YYEEEE. Between the trimmed V and J ends, which lost 1 base and 2 bases, there was a span of 16 bases. The CDR3 DNA is TGTGCCAGCAGCTTGTATCCGGCAGGGGGGACCTACGAGCAGTACTTC. Translated: CASSLYPAGGTYEQYF.

The J gene is TRBJ2-1, the V gene TRBV9, with TRBD2 as a possible D gene (6 bases). Deletions cut 0 bases from V and 2 bases from J, with 9 bases between. This CDR3 has 15 residues. Germline lookup yields CDR1 SGDLS and CDR2 YYNGEE. In DNA form, the CDR3 reads TGTGCCAGCAGCGTAGTAGCGGAGCCCTACAATGAGCAGTTCTTC. It is translated as CASSVVAEPYNEQFF.

The chain is built from TRBV12-5 and TRBJ2-7, with 7 positions matching TRBD1. This CDR3 has 14 amino acids. Losses at the gene ends were 4 bases for V and 0 bases for J; bases not matched to a gene: 3. Germline loops: CDR1 LGHNT, CDR2 FRNRAP. The CDR3 nucleotides read TGTGCTAGTGGTTCCGGGACAGTCTCCTACGAGCAGTACTTC. This codes for CASGSGTVSYEQYF.

The chain recombines TRBV11-2 with TRBJ2-3; TRBD2 might be the D (8 bases). Trimming took 0 bases from V and 7 from J, leaving 14 bases between them. The CDR3 spans 15 residues. Per germline, CDR1 SGHAT and CDR2 FQNNGV. DNA for the CDR3: TGTGCCAGCAGCTTAGATCGGGAGGGGGCGAATACGCAGTATTTT. This gives the protein CASSLDREGANTQYF.

Note on this clone: The junction shows a germline mismatch at one end, possibly a read error. V is TRBV4-2 and J is TRBJ1-4; 10 bases map to TRBD1. The CDR3 spans 17 residues. Germline CDR1 reads LGHNA; CDR2 reads YNFKEQ. The CDR3 sequence: CASSEEGTGAVNEKLFF. In DNA form, the CDR3 reads TGTGCCAGCAGCGAAGAAGGGACAGGGGCCGTTAATGAAAAACTGTTTTTT.

The chain uses TRBV2 and TRBJ1-1; tentatively, D is TRBD1 (5 bases). In germline, CDR1 is SNHLY, CDR2 FYNNEI. The CDR3 is made up of 12 amino acids. The V and J ends lost 9 bases and 4 bases respectively, with 12 bases between them. CDR3 coding DNA: TGTGCCAGTATAGGGGTGGGCACTGAAGCTTTCTTT. Amino acids: CASIGVGTEAFF.

The J gene is TRBJ2-1, the V gene TRBV6-4, with TRBD2 identical over 8 bases. Trimming took 5 bases from V and 9 from J; bases not matched to a gene: 12. CDR3 length equals 15 residues. Germline values: CDR1 MRHNA, CDR2 SNTAGT. CDR3 protein: CASSQAGVGTGEQFF. The CDR3 DNA is TGTGCCAGCAGTCAAGCGGGAGTTGGGACTGGTGAGCAGTTCTTC.

The J gene is TRBJ1-5, the V gene TRBV21-1. TRBV21-1 counts as a pseudogene. This CDR3 comprises 15 residues. The CDR3 sequence: CASSKTKGGNQPQHF. The CDR3 DNA is TGTGCCAGCAGCAAAACAAAGGGAGGCAATCAGCCCCAGCATTTT.